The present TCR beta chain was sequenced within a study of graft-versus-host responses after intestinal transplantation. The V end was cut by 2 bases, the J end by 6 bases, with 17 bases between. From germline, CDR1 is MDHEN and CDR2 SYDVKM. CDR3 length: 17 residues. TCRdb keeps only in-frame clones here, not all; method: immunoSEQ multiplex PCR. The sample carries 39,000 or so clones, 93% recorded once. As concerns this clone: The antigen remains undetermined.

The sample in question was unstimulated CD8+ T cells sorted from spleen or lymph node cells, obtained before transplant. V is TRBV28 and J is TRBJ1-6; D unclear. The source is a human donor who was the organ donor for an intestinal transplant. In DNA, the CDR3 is TGTGCCAGCAGTTTAAGGAGCTTTTGGAGGTCTAATTCACCCCTCCACTTT. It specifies CASSLRSFWRSNSPLHF.